A single sample is the source of the 18 T cell receptor beta chains below, sequenced in a study of blood T cell repertoires in COVID-19. Sequenced by immunoSEQ multiplex PCR; TCRdb stores in-frame clones only, minus some. The table shows 310,000 or so clones, with about nine tenths occurring only once. Sequences were obtained from peripheral blood. The receptors stem from a woman aged 25 to 39 with COVID-19, enrolled during active disease.

The V gene is TRBV2, the J gene TRBJ2-7, with TRBD1 identical over 7 bases. The CDR3 runs 13 residues. Unmatched junction bases numbered 11, after V lost 11 bases and J lost 4 bases. The germline CDR1 and CDR2 sequences are SNHLY and FYNNEI. In nucleotides, the CDR3 is TGTGCCGTCGCCGGGGACAGCCCTTACGAGCAGTACTTC. Translated: CAVAGDSPYEQYF.

This chain connects TRBV28 to TRBJ2-3; 10 nucleotides line up with TRBD2. CDR1 and CDR2 (germline): MDHEN, SYDVKM. The CDR3 has 15 amino acids. Unmatched junction bases numbered 9, after V lost 8 bases and J lost 4 bases. The CDR3 nucleotides are TGTGCCAGCGGAAATAGCGGGAGGAGAGCAGATACGCAGTATTTT. This gives the protein CASGNSGRRADTQYF.

The chain combines TRBV2 with TRBJ2-2; a weak D match, TRBD2 (6 bases). The CDR3 runs to 17 residues. Between the trimmed V and J ends, which lost 7 bases and 2 bases, there was a span of 20 bases. Germline CDR1 SNHLY, CDR2 FYNNEI. The CDR3 nucleotides are TGTGCCAGCATCCCCCGGAGGGAATTTTCAAACACCGGGGAGCTGTTTTTT. This translates into CASIPRREFSNTGELFF.

This clone has only one observation. The chain has TRBV19 and TRBJ2-2; D not certain. V lost 5 bases and J lost 4, with 8 bases in between. The CDR3 covers 13 residues. CDR1 and CDR2 from the germline V gene are LNHDA and SQIVND (reference sequence). The CDR3 DNA follows: TGTGCCAGTAGTGTCTTGTTCACCGGGGAGCTGTTTTTT. As protein: CASSVLFTGELFF.

DNA for the CDR3: TGTGCCATCAGTGAGTCTAACCAGGGGCCCTCCAATGAGCAGTTCTTC. This translates into CAISESNQGPSNEQFF. The V gene is TRBV10-3, the J gene TRBJ2-1, with a tentative D call TRBD1 (6 bases). Germline V gene sequence: CDR1 ENHRY, CDR2 SYGVKD. V was trimmed by 0 bases and J by 6 bases, leaving 15 bases between them. The CDR3 spans 16 residues.

The CDR3 protein is CASSLIPQGYTEAFF. DNA of the CDR3: TGCGCCAGCAGCTTGATTCCCCAGGGGTACACTGAAGCTTTCTTT. This sequence joins TRBV5-1 and TRBJ1-1; TRBD1 is a possible D gene (6 bases). The CDR3 loop spans 15 amino acids. V was cut by 1 base and J by 3 bases, with 13 bases left in between. Germline lookup yields CDR1 SGHRS and CDR2 YFSETQ.

This rearrangement joins TRBV4-1 to TRBJ2-7, with 13 positions matching TRBD2. This CDR3 is built from 16 residues. The germline gives CDR1 MGHRA, CDR2 YSYEKL. Trimming removed 3 bases from V and 2 bases from J; junction bases left unmatched: 4. CDR3 coding DNA: TGCGCCAGCAGCCACTTCGGGACTAGCGGGGCCTACGAGCAGTACTTC. Protein sequence: CASSHFGTSGAYEQYF.

The chain employs TRBV28 and TRBJ2-1; 12 bases are a match to TRBD2. The trim removed 5 bases at V and 9 bases at J, leaving 8 bases unmatched. Germline V CDR1 and CDR2: MDHEN, SYDVKM. The CDR3 covers 15 residues. The CDR3 DNA is TGTGCCAGCAGTAAACTAGCGGGAGGCCGAGGTGAGCAGTTCTTC. It translates to CASSKLAGGRGEQFF.

The J gene is TRBJ1-1, the V gene TRBV10-3; 7 positions agree with TRBD1. The CDR3 loop spans 14 amino acids. Germline-derived CDR1 and CDR2 are ENHRY and SYGVKD. The V and J ends lost 10 bases and 4 bases, in that order; junction bases with no gene match: 12. The CDR3, as DNA: TGTGCCACCACCAAGCAGGGGGTGACCACTGAAGCTTTCTTT. Translating it yields CATTKQGVTTEAFF.

This clone was recorded a few times. The chain joins TRBV4-1 to TRBJ1-1; D remains unclear. Deletions cut 0 bases from V and 3 bases from J, with 11 bases between. CDR1 and CDR2 from the germline V gene are MGHRA and YSYEKL. This CDR3 is built from 15 residues. CDR3 sequence: CASSQDHGSDTEAFF. Here the CDR3 DNA reads TGCGCCAGCAGCCAAGATCACGGGTCGGACACTGAAGCTTTCTTT.

The V call is TRBV25-1, the J call TRBJ2-5, with 9 bases lining up with TRBD2. Germline V CDR1 and CDR2: MGHDK, SYGVNS. The CDR3 consists of 14 residues. Unmatched junction bases numbered 4, after V lost 4 bases and J lost 4 bases. This CDR3 reads CASSGAGGSETQYF. CDR3 coding DNA: TGTGCCAGCAGTGGAGCGGGAGGATCAGAGACCCAGTACTTC.

This sequence joins TRBV5-4 and TRBJ2-7; the match to TRBD2 covers 9 bases. J was trimmed by 3 bases and V by 4 bases; bases with no gene match: 5. The CDR3 is 14 amino acids. Germline V lookup: CDR1 SGHNT, CDR2 YYREEE (reference sequence). The DNA of the CDR3 is TGTGCCAGCAGCCCCGGGACTAGCCGCTACGAGCAGTACTTC. This sequence encodes CASSPGTSRYEQYF.

V is TRBV7-2 and J is TRBJ1-1; 10 nucleotides match TRBD1. The trim removed 1 base at V and 7 bases at J, leaving 15 bases unmatched. The CDR3 is made up of 18 amino acids. The V gene's germline CDR1 is SGHTA and CDR2 FQGNSA. CDR3 nucleotides: TGTGCCAGCAGCTTAGTTAGGACAGGGGGTACGGCAGTGAGTGAAGCTTTCTTT. Its protein is CASSLVRTGGTAVSEAFF.

As concerns this clone: This sample also contains other DNA sequences that code for the same CDR3. V gene TRBV7-3 combines with J gene TRBJ2-1, with TRBD2 as a possible D gene (6 bases). The ends were cut back, 5 bases at V and 7 bases at J, with 12 bases in the middle. The germline V gene has CDR1 SGHTA and CDR2 FQGTGA. There are 13 residues in the CDR3. CDR3 sequence (DNA): TGTGCCAGCAGCCTCCTTGGGGGGAATGAGCAGTTCTTC. Translated, it gives CASSLLGGNEQFF.

The rearrangement uses TRBV25-1 and TRBJ1-2; a weak D match, TRBD1 (6 bases). This CDR3 spans 14 amino acids. Trimming removed 5 bases at V and 7 bases at J, with 17 bases between. In germline, CDR1 is MGHDK, CDR2 SYGVNS. The CDR3 protein is CASSMTGEGRGYTF. DNA for the CDR3: TGTGCCAGCAGTATGACAGGAGAAGGACGTGGCTACACCTTC.

The rearrangement links TRBV10-3 to TRBJ2-7; 8 bases map to TRBD1. J gave up 2 bases and V 5 bases, and 5 bases lay outside the gene matches. Germline CDR1 reads ENHRY; CDR2 reads SYGVKD. The CDR3 is 14 residues long. CDR3 sequence reads: CAISSGTGPYEQYF. The CDR3 bases are TGTGCCATCAGTTCCGGGACAGGCCCCTACGAGCAGTACTTC.

The chain employs TRBV11-2 and TRBJ2-1; TRBD1 aligns across 8 bases. This CDR3 region has 15 residues. Per germline, CDR1 SGHAT and CDR2 FQNNGV. V lost 4 bases and J lost 5; bases outside the gene matches: 7. This chain's CDR3 is CASSSRRGQDNEQFF. Written as DNA, the CDR3 is TGTGCCAGCAGCTCAAGGCGGGGACAGGACAATGAGCAGTTCTTC. The full variable domain, completed using reference TRBV11-2 and TRBJ2-1, is EAGVAQSPRYKIIEKRQSVAFWCNPISGHATLYWYQQILGQGPKLLIQFQNNGVVDDSQLPKDRFSAERLKGVDSTLKIQPAKLEDSAVYLCASSSRRGQDNEQFFGPGTRLTVL.

This clone showed up just once. The CDR3 nucleotides read TGTGCCAGCTCCCCCAGGCCGGGGGAACCTGGGGCCAACGTCCTGACTTTC. This encodes CASSPRPGEPGANVLTF. This rearrangement joins TRBV18 to TRBJ2-6; D is perhaps TRBD2 (6 bases). Germline CDR1 and CDR2: KGHSH and LQKENI. The CDR3 consists of 17 residues. Trimming left V 6 bases short and J 2 bases short, with 17 bases between.